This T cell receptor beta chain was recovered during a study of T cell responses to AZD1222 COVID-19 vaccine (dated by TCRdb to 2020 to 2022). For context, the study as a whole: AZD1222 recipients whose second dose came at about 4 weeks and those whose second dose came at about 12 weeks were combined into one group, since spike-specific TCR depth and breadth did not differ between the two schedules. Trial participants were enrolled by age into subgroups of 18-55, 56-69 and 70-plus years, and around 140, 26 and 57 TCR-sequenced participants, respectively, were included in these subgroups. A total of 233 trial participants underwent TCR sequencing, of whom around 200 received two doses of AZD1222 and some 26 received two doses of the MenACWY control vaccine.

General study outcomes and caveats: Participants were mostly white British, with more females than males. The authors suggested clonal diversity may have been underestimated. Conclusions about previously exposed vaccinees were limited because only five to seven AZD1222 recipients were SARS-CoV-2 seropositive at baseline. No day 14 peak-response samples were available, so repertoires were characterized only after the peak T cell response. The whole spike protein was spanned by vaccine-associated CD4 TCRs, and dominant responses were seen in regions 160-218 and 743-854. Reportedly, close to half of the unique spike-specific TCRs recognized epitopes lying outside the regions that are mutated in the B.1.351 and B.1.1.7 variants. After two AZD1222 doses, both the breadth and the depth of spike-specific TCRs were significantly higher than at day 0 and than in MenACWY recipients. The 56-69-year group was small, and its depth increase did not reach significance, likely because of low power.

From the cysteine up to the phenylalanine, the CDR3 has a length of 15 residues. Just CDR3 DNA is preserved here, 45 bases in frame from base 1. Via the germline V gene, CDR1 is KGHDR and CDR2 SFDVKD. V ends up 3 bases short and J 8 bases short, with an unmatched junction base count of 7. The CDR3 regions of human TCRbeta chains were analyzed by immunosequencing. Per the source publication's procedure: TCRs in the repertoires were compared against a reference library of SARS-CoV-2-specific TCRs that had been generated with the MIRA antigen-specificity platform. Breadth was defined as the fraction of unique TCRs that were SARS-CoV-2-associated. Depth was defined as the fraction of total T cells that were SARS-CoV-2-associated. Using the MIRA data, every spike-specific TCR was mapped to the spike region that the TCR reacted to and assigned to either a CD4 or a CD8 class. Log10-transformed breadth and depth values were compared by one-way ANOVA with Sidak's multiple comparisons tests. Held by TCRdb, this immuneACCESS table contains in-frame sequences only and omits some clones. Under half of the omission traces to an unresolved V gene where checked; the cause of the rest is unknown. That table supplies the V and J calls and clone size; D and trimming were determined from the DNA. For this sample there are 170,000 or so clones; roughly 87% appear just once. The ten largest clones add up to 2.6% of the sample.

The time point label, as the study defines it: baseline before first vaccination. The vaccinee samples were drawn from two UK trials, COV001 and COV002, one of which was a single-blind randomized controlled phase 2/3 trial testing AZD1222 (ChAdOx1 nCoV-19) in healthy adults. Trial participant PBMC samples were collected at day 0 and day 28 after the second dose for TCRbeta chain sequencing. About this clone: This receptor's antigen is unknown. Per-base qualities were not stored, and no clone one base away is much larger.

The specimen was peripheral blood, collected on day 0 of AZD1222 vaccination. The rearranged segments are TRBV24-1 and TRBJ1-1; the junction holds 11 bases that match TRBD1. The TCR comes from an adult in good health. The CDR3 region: CATSDPRTGGSEAFF. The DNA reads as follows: TGTGCCACCAGTGATCCCCGGACAGGGGGCTCGGAAGCTTTCTTT.